One sample yielded the 10 T cell receptor beta chains listed below, sequenced in a study of cytomegalovirus exposure and HLA in healthy donors (dated by TCRdb to 2016 to 2017). Preparation of the library involved the immunoSEQ multiplex PCR assay. The multiplex PCR relied on a mix of 60 forward primers for TCR Vbeta segments and 13 reverse primers for TCR Jbeta segments. TCRdb stores this immuneACCESS table with in-frame sequences only. Part of the clones is absent; in the studies checked, under half of the shortfall reflects unresolved V genes, and no reason is known for the rest. The sample table shows about 100,000 clones, and about 75% are seen once. The top ten clonotypes cover 7.1% of the sample. The sequencing input was PBMCs. The receptor source for this set is a man aged 35-49 years in good health and CMV-seropositive.

This chain links TRBV11-2 with TRBJ2-1, with D maybe TRBD2 (5 bases). The length of the CDR3 is 17 residues. From germline, CDR1 is SGHAT and CDR2 FQNNGV. Deletions cut 4 bases from V and 0 bases from J, with 16 bases between. CDR3 residues: CASSWVGAGSSYNEQFF. The CDR3 bases are TGTGCCAGCAGCTGGGTGGGCGCGGGTAGCTCCTACAATGAGCAGTTCTTC.

The chain has TRBV29-1 and TRBJ2-5, with D unclear. The length of the CDR3 is 13 residues. CDR1 SQVTM and CDR2 ANQGSEA come from the germline V gene. The V and J ends lost 5 bases and 2 bases respectively, with 12 bases between them. Here the CDR3 DNA reads TGCAGCGTTCGTTCGCAGGTTCAAGAGACCCAGTACTTC. It encodes CSVRSQVQETQYF.

The chain employs TRBV5-4 and TRBJ2-1, with 10 bases lining up with TRBD2. Germline assignment: CDR1 SGHNT and CDR2 YYREEE (reference sequence). The CDR3 has 16 residues. J lost 4 bases, V lost 4 bases, and 8 bases had no gene match. CDR3 amino acids: CASSPGSGRGYNEQFF. Written as DNA, the CDR3 is TGTGCCAGCAGCCCGGGGAGCGGGAGGGGATACAATGAGCAGTTCTTC. Full variable domain (remainder filled in from reference TRBV5-4 and TRBJ2-1): ETGVTQSPTHLIKTRGQQVTLRCSSQSGHNTVSWYQQALGQGPQFIFQYYREEENGRGNFPPRFSGLQFPNYSSELNVNALELDDSALYLCASSPGSGRGYNEQFFGPGTRLTVL.

This chain links TRBV19 with TRBJ2-1; 14 bases map to TRBD2. The germline V gene has CDR1 LNHDA and CDR2 SQIVND (reference sequence). J gave up 8 bases and V 5 bases, and 5 bases lay outside the gene matches. The length of the CDR3 is 15 residues. The CDR3 bases are TGTGCCAGTAGTCGACTAGCGGGAGGGCCCCATGAGCAGTTCTTC. Its protein product is CASSRLAGGPHEQFF.

This chain links TRBV19 with TRBJ2-2, with 12 bases matching TRBD2. Germline V lookup: CDR1 LNHDA, CDR2 SQIVND (reference sequence). V lost 10 bases to trimming and J lost 5 bases; unmatched junction nucleotides: 11. The CDR3 spans 16 residues. The CDR3 DNA sequence: TGTGCCACAAAGACTAGCGGGAGAACGGGAACCGGGGAGCTGTTTTTT. This translates into CATKTSGRTGTGELFF.

The V gene is TRBV4-3, the J gene TRBJ2-1; TRBD2 aligns across 9 bases. CDR1 is LGHNA, CDR2 YSLEER, per germline. CDR3 length: 20 amino acids. J gave up 1 base and V 1 base, and 14 bases lay outside the gene matches. In DNA, the CDR3 is TGCGCCAGCAGCCAAGGAGGTGCTGGCGGGAGGGCCCATTCCTACAATGAGCAGTTCTTC. Protein product: CASSQGGAGGRAHSYNEQFF.

This clone was seen a handful of times. The chain recombines TRBV28 with TRBJ2-1; 9 nucleotides line up with TRBD2. Losses at the gene ends were 4 bases for V and 4 bases for J; bases not matched to a gene: 11. Per the germline V gene, CDR1 is MDHEN and CDR2 is SYDVKM. The CDR3 runs to 17 residues. CDR3 loop: CASSSLPGLAGYNEQFF. The CDR3 DNA follows: TGTGCCAGCAGTTCCTTACCGGGACTAGCAGGTTACAATGAGCAGTTCTTC.

J is TRBJ2-1 and V is TRBV6-1; 7 nucleotides agree with TRBD1. This CDR3 has 16 amino acids. V shed 1 base and J 1 base; nucleotides not matched to a gene: 4. The germline V gene has CDR1 MNHNS and CDR2 SASEGT. CDR3 coding DNA: TGTGCCAGCAGTGAAGTGACAGGGATTTCCTACAATGAGCAGTTCTTC. This encodes CASSEVTGISYNEQFF.

The chain is built from TRBV6-6 and TRBJ1-2; D is unclear. The CDR3 is 14 residues long. Germline CDR1 reads MNHNY; CDR2 reads SVGAGI (reference sequence). V lost 0 bases, J lost 4 bases, and 9 bases lay in between. The CDR3 sequence: CASSYSQEVYGYTF. The CDR3 DNA reads TGTGCCAGCAGTTACTCGCAGGAGGTCTATGGCTACACCTTC.

The gene calls are TRBV11-2 and TRBJ1-6; TRBD1 might be the D (6 bases). Per germline, CDR1 SGHAT and CDR2 FQNNGV. With 5 bases removed from V and 7 bases from J, the gap between germline ends came to 24 bases. This CDR3 region has 18 residues. CDR3 DNA: TGTGCCAGCAGCCCCTACCTCGACAGGCCCGGCAACAATTCACCCCTCCACTTT. Protein product: CASSPYLDRPGNNSPLHF. The full variable domain, completed using reference TRBV11-2 and TRBJ1-6, is EAGVAQSPRYKIIEKRQSVAFWCNPISGHATLYWYQQILGQGPKLLIQFQNNGVVDDSQLPKDRFSAERLKGVDSTLKIQPAKLEDSAVYLCASSPYLDRPGNNSPLHFGNGTRLTVT.